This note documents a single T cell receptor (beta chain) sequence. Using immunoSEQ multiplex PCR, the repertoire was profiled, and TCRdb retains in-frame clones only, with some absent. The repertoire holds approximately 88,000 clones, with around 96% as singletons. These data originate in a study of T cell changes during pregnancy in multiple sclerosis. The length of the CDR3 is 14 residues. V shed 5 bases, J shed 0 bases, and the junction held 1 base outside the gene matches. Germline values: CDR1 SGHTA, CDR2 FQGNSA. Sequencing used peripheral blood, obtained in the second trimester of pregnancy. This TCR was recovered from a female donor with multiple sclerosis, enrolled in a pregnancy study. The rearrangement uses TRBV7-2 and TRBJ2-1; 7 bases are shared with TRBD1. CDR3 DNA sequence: TGTGCCAGCAGCAGGGACAGCTCCTACAATGAGCAGTTCTTC. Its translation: CASSRDSSYNEQFF. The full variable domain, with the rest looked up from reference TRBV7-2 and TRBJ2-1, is GAGVSQSPSNKVTEKGKDVELRCDPISGHTALYWYRQSLGQGLEFLIYFQGNSAPDKSGLPSDRFSAERTGGSVSTLTIQRTQQEDSAVYLCASSRDSSYNEQFFGPGTRLTVL.